Below are 30 T cell receptor beta chains sequenced from a single sample in a study of vaccination and CD4 T cells after COVID-19. These TCRs' antigens remain unknown. As to treatment: roughly 10-day PBMC culture with coronavirus spike peptide pools or control peptides (ViraFEST assay). Cultured CD4+ T cell DNA underwent sequencing with the Oncomine TCR Beta short-read assay. TCRdb processed the PCR reads anew with MiXCR; each CDR3 protein has one entry. The profile shows some 16,000 distinct CDR3 sequences, over 65% of them singletons. Sequenced sample: CD4+ T cells from blood, cultured in vitro. The receptors here all came from a human donor who had recovered from COVID-19.

The chain links TRBV27 to TRBJ2-7; 10 bases match TRBD1. CDR1 MNHEY and CDR2 SMNVEV come from the germline V gene (reference sequence). Losses at the gene ends were 5 bases for V and 3 bases for J; bases not matched to a gene: 4. The CDR3 is 14 residues long. Here the CDR3 reads CASSPWDRGYEQYF. The CDR3 bases are TGTGCCAGCAGTCCCTGGGACAGGGGCTACGAGCAGTACTTC.

V gene TRBV28 combines with J gene TRBJ1-2; a possible D gene is TRBD1 (6 bases). The V gene's germline CDR1 is MDHEN and CDR2 SYDVKM. V was clipped by 3 bases and J by 7 bases, with 12 bases between them. The CDR3 covers 13 residues. The CDR3 DNA follows: TGTGCCAGCAGTTTTAGAGGGGGGCTTGGCTACACCTTC. This sequence encodes CASSFRGGLGYTF.

This clonotype appeared a single time. The J gene is TRBJ2-3, the V gene TRBV6-2 or TRBV6-3; TRBD2 matches at 12 bases. This CDR3 is 17 amino acids long. CDR1 and CDR2 from the germline V gene are MNHEY and SVGEGT. Trimming took 0 bases from V and 4 from J; bases not matched to a gene: 5. The CDR3 DNA follows: TGTGCCAGCAGTTACTCCTCGGCTAGCGGGGGGGCAGATACGCAGTATTTT. It specifies CASSYSSASGGADTQYF.

The chain employs TRBV6-1 and TRBJ2-3, with 8 bases aligning to TRBD2. This CDR3 has 14 residues. In germline, CDR1 is MNHNS, CDR2 SASEGT. With V trimmed by 6 bases and J by 2 bases, 4 bases remained unmatched. CDR3 residues: CASRGAGDTDTQYF. CDR3 in DNA: TGTGCCAGCAGGGGAGCGGGGGACACAGATACGCAGTATTTT.

This chain connects TRBV6-1 to TRBJ2-3; D is unclear. V was shortened by 6 bases and J by 6 bases, with 13 bases between the two germline ends. The CDR3 is made up of 13 amino acids. The germline V gene encodes CDR1 MNHNS and CDR2 SASEGT. The CDR3 protein is CASSGTRSDTQYF. CDR3 coding DNA: TGTGCCAGCAGCGGCACTCGAAGTGATACGCAGTATTTT.

The chain joins TRBV19 to TRBJ2-5; TRBD2 might be the D (6 bases). With 4 bases removed from V and 5 bases from J, the gap between germline ends came to 17 bases. Germline V lookup: CDR1 LNHDA, CDR2 SQIVND (reference sequence). The CDR3 extends over 15 amino acids. CDR3 coding DNA: TGTGCCAGTAGTACCCTAGGGGTCCGGGGGGAGACCCAGTACTTC. Protein: CASSTLGVRGETQYF. Full variable domain (missing parts from reference TRBV19 and TRBJ2-5): DGGITQSPKYLFRKEGQNVTLSCEQNLNHDAMYWYRQDPGQGLRLIYYSQIVNDFQKGDIAEGYSVSREKKESFPLTVTSAQKNPTAFYLCASSTLGVRGETQYFGPGTRLLVL.

This clonotype was seen once. The chain is built from TRBV2 and TRBJ1-5, with 7 bases aligning to TRBD1. Germline V gives CDR1 SNHLY, CDR2 FYNNEI. The length of the CDR3 is 16 residues. The junction had 10 bases not matched to a gene; V was cut back by 3 bases and J by 5 bases. In nucleotides, the CDR3 is TGTGCCAGCAGTGAGACAGGGCCCCCCAGGTATCAGCCCCAGCATTTT. As protein: CASSETGPPRYQPQHF.

This chain uses TRBV24-1 with TRBJ2-3, with a tentative D call TRBD2 (5 bases). Trimming pared 7 bases from V and 2 bases from J, leaving 6 bases between. From germline, CDR1 is KGHDR and CDR2 SFDVKD. CDR3 size: 12 residues. CDR3 DNA sequence: TGTGCCACCAGAGCGGCCACAGATACGCAGTATTTT. Encoded protein: CATRAATDTQYF.

The CDR3 nucleotides read TGTGCCAGCGGGACAGGAACCTACGAGCAGTACTTC. Amino acid sequence: CASGTGTYEQYF. This chain connects TRBV27 to TRBJ2-7; TRBD1 agrees at 8 bases. The CDR3 consists of 12 residues. After removal of 8 bases from V and 2 bases from J, the junction contained 2 bases not matched to a gene. CDR1 is MNHEY, CDR2 SMNVEV, per germline (reference sequence).

The CDR3 bases are TGTGCCAGCAGTAGGACAGGGGGTTCCTATAATTCACCCCTCCACTTT. Translating it yields CASSRTGGSYNSPLHF. The genes are TRBV28 and TRBJ1-6; TRBD1 matches at 10 bases. CDR1 and CDR2 from the germline V gene are MDHEN and SYDVKM. After removal of 5 bases from V and 1 base from J, the junction contained 2 bases not matched to a gene. CDR3 length: 16 amino acids.

V and J are TRBV19 and TRBJ2-1; D gene uncertain. The CDR3 is 16 amino acids. Looked up from germline, CDR1 is LNHDA and CDR2 is SQIVND (reference sequence). With 1 base removed from V and 0 bases from J, the gap between germline ends came to 10 bases. The CDR3 DNA reads as TGTGCCAGTAGTATAGTTGGGTACAGCTCCTACAATGAGCAGTTCTTC. Translated: CASSIVGYSSYNEQFF.

CDR3 DNA sequence: TGTGCCAGCTCACCTGACACCTACGAGCAGTACTTC. This sequence encodes CASSPDTYEQYF. The chain uses TRBV18 and TRBJ2-7; D is uncertain. Between the trimmed V and J ends, which lost 3 bases and 2 bases, there was a span of 5 bases. Germline V gives CDR1 KGHSH, CDR2 LQKENI. The CDR3 length is 12 residues. The variable domain in full, with the rest retrieved from reference TRBV18 and TRBJ2-7, is NAGVMQNPRHLVRRRGQEARLRCSPMKGHSHVYWYRQLPEEGLKFMVYLQKENIIDESGMPKERFSAEFPKEGPSILRIQQVVRGDSAAYFCASSPDTYEQYFGPGTRLTVT.

V is TRBV7-2 and J is TRBJ2-2; the D gene is possibly TRBD2 (6 bases). Germline assignment: CDR1 SGHTA and CDR2 FQGNSA. V lost 6 bases and J 4 bases, leaving 9 bases between the germline ends. The CDR3 length is 13 residues. The CDR3 loop is CASSTGGTGELFF. The CDR3, as DNA: TGTGCCAGCAGTACCGGGGGCACCGGGGAGCTGTTTTTT.

V is TRBV6-5 and J is TRBJ1-6; D perhaps matches TRBD1 (6 bases). V gave up 2 bases and J gave up 7 bases, with 12 bases separating them. CDR1 and CDR2 from the germline V gene are MNHEY and SVGAGI. The CDR3 sequence is 15 residues long. The CDR3 region is CASSYRRGGNSPLHF. CDR3 coding DNA: TGTGCCAGCAGTTACAGGAGGGGGGGGAATTCACCCCTCCACTTT.

The V and J genes are TRBV20-1 and TRBJ2-3, with TRBD2 matching over 13 bases. Germline V gives CDR1 DFQATT, CDR2 SNEGSKA (reference sequence). Trimming took 2 bases from V and 4 from J; bases not matched to a gene: 3. This CDR3 contains 15 residues. In nucleotides, the CDR3 is TGCAGTGCTAGACAGACTAGCGGGAGGTCAGATACGCAGTATTTT. As protein: CSARQTSGRSDTQYF.

This clonotype was seen only a few times. The chain links TRBV10-1 to TRBJ1-6, with 8 positions matching TRBD1. CDR3 length: 13 amino acids. Germline lookup yields CDR1 WNHNN and CDR2 SYGVQD (reference sequence). The V and J ends lost 2 bases and 9 bases, in that order; junction bases with no gene match: 0. The CDR3 protein is CASSETGGSPLHF. Written as DNA, the CDR3 is TGCGCCAGCAGTGAGACAGGGGGTTCACCCCTCCACTTT.

This clonotype was counted between two and nine times. V and J are TRBV24-1 and TRBJ1-1, with a possible D match to TRBD1 (6 bases). V dropped 3 bases and J dropped 4 bases, with 11 bases sitting between them. The germline gives CDR1 KGHDR, CDR2 SFDVKD. The CDR3 has 14 residues. The CDR3 region is CATSDGGHLTEAFF. The CDR3 bases are TGTGCCACCAGTGATGGGGGCCACCTCACTGAAGCTTTCTTT.

This rearrangement joins TRBV7-2 to TRBJ2-7, with D hard to call. This CDR3 is built from 12 residues. V was clipped by 2 bases and J by 4 bases, with 6 bases between them. Germline values: CDR1 SGHTA, CDR2 FQGNSA. CDR3 amino acids: CASSLSWYEQYF. The CDR3 nucleotides read TGTGCCAGCAGCTTATCTTGGTACGAGCAGTACTTC.

The chain joins TRBV7-3 to TRBJ1-1; no reliable D call. Germline loops: CDR1 SGHTA, CDR2 FQGTGA. The CDR3 extends over 14 amino acids. Trimming removed 3 bases from V and 4 bases from J, with 12 bases in between. Here the CDR3 reads CASSFGGHSTEAFF. The CDR3 DNA follows: TGTGCCAGCAGCTTTGGAGGGCATAGCACTGAAGCTTTCTTT.

This chain joins TRBV2 and TRBJ1-1; tentative D call: TRBD1 (6 bases). The CDR3 spans 13 residues. Germline CDR1 SNHLY, CDR2 FYNNEI. With 8 bases removed from V and 6 bases from J, the gap between germline ends came to 16 bases. CDR3 region: CASGGGGGSEAFF. The CDR3 region has the DNA TGTGCCAGCGGAGGGGGAGGTGGCTCTGAAGCTTTCTTT.

The chain joins TRBV27 to TRBJ2-3; D tentatively reads TRBD1 or TRBD2 (5 bases each). The CDR3 runs 17 residues. The V end was cut by 3 bases, the J end by 2 bases, with 18 bases between. Germline CDR1 MNHEY, CDR2 SMNVEV (reference sequence). CDR3 bases: TGTGCCAGCAGTTTCGCCCTCGGGGCGGACCACACAGATACGCAGTATTTT. Amino acid sequence: CASSFALGADHTDTQYF.

This clonotype showed up just a few times. The rearrangement links TRBV20-1 to TRBJ1-5, with 10 bases identical to TRBD1. Germline CDR1 DFQATT, CDR2 SNEGSKA (reference sequence). CDR3 length: 16 amino acids. The V and J ends lost 1 base and 8 bases, in that order; junction bases with no gene match: 11. The CDR3 DNA is TGCAGTGCTAGAGTACCGGGACAGGGGTCGGCGGAGCCCCAGCATTTT. It yields the protein CSARVPGQGSAEPQHF.

This chain uses TRBV6-1 with TRBJ2-2; 7 nucleotides align to TRBD1. V was pared by 6 bases and J by 5 bases, with 6 bases of the junction left unmatched. This CDR3 is built from 14 residues. Germline lookup yields CDR1 MNHNS and CDR2 SASEGT. The CDR3 spells CASRGQPTTGELFF. CDR3 nucleotides: TGTGCCAGCAGGGGACAGCCCACGACCGGGGAGCTGTTTTTT.

The chain links TRBV20-1 to TRBJ2-5; possible D gene TRBD2, 5 bases. The CDR3 has 13 amino acids. V was trimmed by 1 base and J by 4 bases, leaving 10 bases between them. Germline CDR1 and CDR2: DFQATT and SNEGSKA (reference sequence). The CDR3 bases are TGCAGTGCTAGAGTTAGGACTGGAGAGACCCAGTACTTC. Its protein product is CSARVRTGETQYF.

The table lists this clonotype with a count of one. CDR3 nucleotide sequence: TGTGCCAGCAGTGCCCTCGCGGGGGACAACAATGAGCAGTTCTTC. It translates to CASSALAGDNNEQFF. The chain combines TRBV6-1 with TRBJ2-1; maybe TRBD2 (7 bases). The CDR3 is made up of 15 amino acids. Germline V gene data show CDR1 as MNHNS and CDR2 as SASEGT. With 4 bases removed from V and 5 bases from J, the gap between germline ends came to 15 bases.

The chain couples TRBV7-7 to TRBJ2-5; 7 nucleotides line up with TRBD2. CDR1 and CDR2 from the germline V gene are SSHAT and FNYEAQ (reference sequence). Trimming cost V 2 bases and J 0 bases; bases outside gene matches: 0. The CDR3 has 14 residues. In DNA form, the CDR3 reads TGTGCCAGCAGCTTAAGCGGGAACCAAGAGACCCAGTACTTC. Translated: CASSLSGNQETQYF.

V and J are TRBV15 and TRBJ1-2, with D perhaps TRBD1 (5 bases). CDR1 LNHNV and CDR2 YYDKDF come from the germline V gene (reference sequence). Trimming stripped 4 bases from V and 3 bases from J, with 12 bases between. The CDR3 has 14 residues. The chain's CDR3 is CATSIAGTYYGYTF. CDR3 sequence (DNA): TGTGCCACCAGCATAGCCGGGACCTACTATGGCTACACCTTC.

The V gene is TRBV20-1, the J gene TRBJ2-4; 9 nucleotides line up with TRBD2. Germline loops: CDR1 DFQATT, CDR2 SNEGSKA (reference sequence). The CDR3 consists of 15 residues. Losses at the gene ends were 5 bases for V and 1 base for J; bases not matched to a gene: 6. CDR3 loop: CSAYLAGRAKNIQYF. The DNA for the CDR3 is TGCAGTGCTTACCTAGCGGGACGGGCCAAAAACATTCAGTACTTC.

CDR3 nucleotides: TGTGCCAGCAGTGCTCCAGGGCGAGAGACCCAGTACTTC. Translated: CASSAPGRETQYF. V gene TRBV7-2 combines with J gene TRBJ2-5; a weak D match, TRBD1 (5 bases). Germline V lookup: CDR1 SGHTA, CDR2 FQGNSA. V lost 6 bases and J lost 4, with 12 bases in between. The CDR3 has 13 amino acids.

V gene TRBV7-2 combines with J gene TRBJ1-2; TRBD1 aligns across 7 bases. The V and J ends lost 4 bases and 8 bases, in that order; junction bases with no gene match: 7. The CDR3 contains 13 residues. Germline V gene data show CDR1 as SGHTA and CDR2 as FQGNSA. The chain's CDR3 is CASSYRQGRGYTF. In DNA form, the CDR3 reads TGTGCCAGCAGCTACCGACAGGGCAGGGGCTACACCTTC.